These 20 T cell receptor beta chains originate from one sample sequenced in a study of T cells after yellow fever vaccination. TCRdb redid the calling of the 5' RACE reads with MiXCR, one entry per CDR3 protein. There are about 110,000 distinct CDR3 sequences in the sample; 8.4% occur only once, and 25% lies in the top ten. The material was CD8+ T cells sorted from PBMCs, obtained 45 days after the yellow fever booster vaccination. Receptor source: a young man who received the YFV17D yellow fever vaccine.

This clonotype showed up many times. Here the CDR3 DNA reads TGTGCCAGCAGTTACGGGAACCCTGCCTACGAGCAGTACTTC. Translation: CASSYGNPAYEQYF. The gene calls are TRBV12-3 or TRBV12-4 and TRBJ2-7, with a tentative D call TRBD2 (5 bases). Trimming took 4 bases from V and 2 from J, leaving 12 bases between them. The CDR3 has 14 amino acids.

This clonotype has ten or more counts. This chain links TRBV20-1 with TRBJ2-2; a weak D match, TRBD2 (6 bases). The CDR3 runs to 15 residues. Germline values: CDR1 DFQATT, CDR2 SNEGSKA (reference sequence). V dropped 1 base and J dropped 1 base, with 10 bases sitting between them. CDR3 sequence (DNA): TGCAGTGCTAGAGTTGGGGGGATGAACACCGGGGAGCTGTTTTTT. The encoded protein is CSARVGGMNTGELFF.

On this clonotype: A much larger clone differs from this one at a single base, so this may be a read error. The chain recombines TRBV5-1 with TRBJ2-7; TRBD2 agrees at 10 bases. V shed 4 bases and J 4 bases; nucleotides not matched to a gene: 8. The V gene's germline CDR1 is SGHRS and CDR2 YFSETQ. The CDR3 is 15 amino acids. The CDR3 DNA reads as TGCGCCAGCAGCCCTAGCGGGGGTATCGGTTACGAGCAGTACTTC. It translates to CASSPSGGIGYEQYF.

This clonotype has at least ten counts. The rearrangement uses TRBV5-1 and TRBJ2-7, with 7 bases fitting TRBD2. CDR1 SGHRS and CDR2 YFSETQ come from the germline V gene. The CDR3 is 16 residues long. V shed 0 bases and J 4 bases; nucleotides not matched to a gene: 10. CDR3 bases: TGCGCCAGCAGCTTGGAAGGAGGCGGGAGATGGTACGAGCAGTACTTC. It specifies CASSLEGGGRWYEQYF.

This clonotype occurred many times. The chain links TRBV9 to TRBJ2-3; TRBD1 matches at 9 bases. This CDR3 comprises 16 residues. The V and J ends lost 4 bases and 4 bases, in that order; junction bases with no gene match: 10. Germline CDR1 and CDR2: SGDLS and YYNGEE. CDR3 bases: TGTGCCAGCAGCTCCCGTAAGGACAGGGGCCCAGATACGCAGTATTTT. It specifies CASSSRKDRGPDTQYF.

This clonotype showed up just a few times. Written as DNA, the CDR3 is TGCAGTGCTCACTCCGGGACTATGGAAGTCACAGATACGCAGTATTTT. Its translation: CSAHSGTMEVTDTQYF. This chain connects TRBV20-1 to TRBJ2-3, with 7 bases aligning to TRBD2. Germline lookup yields CDR1 DFQATT and CDR2 SNEGSKA (reference sequence). The CDR3 runs 16 residues. Trimming at V came to 5 bases and at J to 2 bases, leaving 13 bases not matched to a gene.

This clonotype was counted ten times or more. The rearrangement links TRBV7-2 to TRBJ2-7; possible D gene TRBD1, 5 bases. V was pared by 1 base and J by 7 bases, with 14 bases between. CDR1 is SGHTA, CDR2 FQGNSA, per germline. The CDR3 has 14 residues. This chain's CDR3 is CASSLDSQGIEQYF. CDR3 sequence (DNA): TGTGCCAGCAGCTTAGACTCTCAGGGTATAGAGCAGTACTTC.

This sequence joins TRBV6-2 or TRBV6-3 and TRBJ2-7; either TRBD1 or TRBD2 may supply D (5 bases each). Germline assignment: CDR1 MNHEY and CDR2 SVGEGT. The length of the CDR3 is 17 residues. The V and J ends lost 4 bases and 2 bases respectively, with 21 bases between them. CDR3 residues: CASSWGEGPSFAYEQYF. The CDR3 DNA reads TGTGCCAGCAGTTGGGGTGAGGGGCCGTCCTTCGCCTACGAGCAGTACTTC.

This clonotype was seen many times. The chain links TRBV4-3 to TRBJ1-1; D not certain. The CDR3 consists of 14 residues. V lost 0 bases to trimming and J lost 1 base, with 6 bases between them. Germline CDR1 reads LGHNA; CDR2 reads YSLEER. In DNA, the CDR3 is TGCGCCAGCAGCCAAGATATTAGGAACACTGAAGCTTTCTTT. It yields the protein CASSQDIRNTEAFF.

The sample holds many counts of this clonotype. The chain couples TRBV6-1 to TRBJ2-3; 12 nucleotides line up with TRBD2. CDR3 length: 16 amino acids. The V and J ends lost 5 bases and 3 bases, in that order; junction bases with no gene match: 6. From germline, CDR1 is MNHNS and CDR2 SASEGT. The CDR3 loop is CASSQGLAGSTDTQYF. CDR3 in DNA: TGTGCCAGCAGTCAAGGACTAGCGGGATCTACAGATACGCAGTATTTT.

This clonotype appeared many times. CDR3 DNA sequence: TGTGCCAGCAGTTACATTCTAAGCGGGAGTGGGGAGCAGTTCTTC. Its translation: CASSYILSGSGEQFF. This rearrangement joins TRBV6-5 to TRBJ2-1; 8 bases agree with TRBD2. The CDR3 sequence is 15 residues long. The V gene's germline CDR1 is MNHEY and CDR2 SVGAGI. V was pared by 2 bases and J by 10 bases, with 10 bases of the junction left unmatched.

The chain links TRBV7-9 to TRBJ2-4, with 9 nucleotides matching TRBD1. Trimming removed 5 bases from V and 5 bases from J; junction bases left unmatched: 7. Germline V lookup: CDR1 SEHNR, CDR2 FQNEAQ (reference sequence). CDR3 length: 15 amino acids. The CDR3 coding sequence is TGTGCCAGCAGCCCCCGGGACAGGGAGGAAAACATTCAGTACTTC. Its protein is CASSPRDREENIQYF.

In this sample, this clonotype turned up a few times. This sequence joins TRBV6-5 and TRBJ2-7; TRBD1 matches 8 bases. The CDR3 covers 16 residues. Trimming removed 0 bases from V and 4 bases from J; junction bases left unmatched: 8. CDR1 is MNHEY, CDR2 SVGAGI, per germline. CDR3 bases: TGTGCCAGCAGTTACTCGCTTGGGACAGGCTTATACGAGCAGTACTTC. This codes for CASSYSLGTGLYEQYF.

The chain recombines TRBV20-1 with TRBJ2-2; TRBD2 matches at 8 bases. Per germline, CDR1 DFQATT and CDR2 SNEGSKA (reference sequence). The CDR3 spans 14 residues. Trimming removed 5 bases from V and 5 bases from J; junction bases left unmatched: 7. The CDR3 loop reads CSAGPGLETGELFF. For the CDR3, the DNA is TGCAGTGCTGGTCCGGGACTAGAGACCGGGGAGCTGTTTTTT.

The chain joins TRBV7-9 to TRBJ2-5; D remains unclear. Germline-derived CDR1 and CDR2 are SEHNR and FQNEAQ (reference sequence). The CDR3 sequence is 12 residues long. The V and J ends lost 11 bases and 2 bases respectively, with 12 bases between them. The CDR3 bases are TGTGCCTCCCAAGGGCGTCAAGAGACCCAGTACTTC. This translates into CASQGRQETQYF.

This clonotype was recorded a few times. The V call is TRBV25-1, the J call TRBJ2-2, with TRBD2 identical over 7 bases. CDR1 is MGHDK, CDR2 SYGVNS, per germline. V was clipped by 0 bases and J by 5 bases; unmatched bases: 6. CDR3 length: 16 residues. The CDR3 DNA follows: TGTGCCAGCAGTGAATATTTCACTAGCGAGACCGGGGAGCTGTTTTTT. Amino acids: CASSEYFTSETGELFF. Full variable domain (rest looked up from reference TRBV25-1 and TRBJ2-2): EADIYQTPRYLVIGTGKKITLECSQTMGHDKMYWYQQDPGMELHLIHYSYGVNSTEKGDLSSESTVSRIRTEHFPLTLESARPSHTSQYLCASSEYFTSETGELFFGEGSRLTVL.

This chain links TRBV30 with TRBJ1-1; D unclear. The germline V and J ends were trimmed by 4 bases and 1 base, with 10 bases remaining between them. The CDR3 consists of 13 residues. Germline V gene sequence: CDR1 GTSNPN, CDR2 SVGIG (reference sequence). CDR3 nucleotide sequence: TGTGCCTGGACCCTCGCTCCGAACACTGAAGCTTTCTTT. It specifies CAWTLAPNTEAFF.

V is TRBV4-3 and J is TRBJ2-7; 7 nucleotides line up with TRBD1. CDR1 LGHNA and CDR2 YSLEER come from the germline V gene. V lost 1 base and J lost 0; bases outside the gene matches: 3. The CDR3 length is 15 residues. CDR3 nucleotide sequence: TGCGCCAGCAGCCAAGTCCGGGACAGCTCCTACGAGCAGTACTTC. Amino acid sequence: CASSQVRDSSYEQYF.

Only one count was recorded for this clonotype. This chain links TRBV12-3 or TRBV12-4 with TRBJ2-7; unclear D gene. The CDR3 runs 14 residues. V lost 6 bases to trimming and J lost 1 base, with 13 bases between them. The CDR3 region is CASSPLGRSYEQYF. CDR3 nucleotide sequence: TGTGCCAGCAGCCCATTGGGCAGGTCCTACGAGCAGTACTTC.

The gene calls are TRBV29-1 and TRBJ1-1, with a tentative D call TRBD1 (6 bases). The CDR3 totals 14 residues. V lost 3 bases, J lost 4 bases, and 15 bases lay in between. Germline CDR1 and CDR2: SQVTM and ANQGSEA. The CDR3: CSVEEFRGSTEAFF. The CDR3 DNA reads as TGCAGCGTTGAGGAGTTCAGGGGATCCACTGAAGCTTTCTTT.